This T cell receptor beta chain was profiled in a study of blood T cells in healthy people across ages. Points from the study as a whole: Bulk PBMC profiling left naive and antigen-experienced comparisons inconclusive. The recorded TCR beta diversity per million T cells decreased in a roughly linear manner with age.

Regarding this clonotype: Antigen: not known.

Germline V gene sequence: CDR1 MDHEN, CDR2 SYDVKM. V shed 6 bases and J 2 bases; nucleotides not matched to a gene: 7. This CDR3 has 15 amino acids. Alongside a J-beta primer mix, a sample-barcoded 5' primer served in a second PCR lasting about 7 to 11 cycles. A template-switch adaptor with 12 random nucleotides tagged each cDNA molecule. TCRdb recomputed calls from the 5' RACE reads with MiXCR, one row per CDR3 protein. This table has under 950,000 distinct CDR3 sequences, 22% appearing once. The clonotype originates from a man aged 65 to 79 in good health. The specimen was blood. This chain joins TRBV28 and TRBJ2-3, with 8 bases identical to TRBD2. The CDR3 here is CASSPLGLDTDTQYF. In nucleotides, the CDR3 is TGTGCCAGCAGCCCATTGGGACTAGACACAGATACGCAGTATTTT.